The sequence of this T cell receptor beta chain was determined in a study of beta chain features in type 1 diabetes. Study details: Across all samples, over 85 million sorted cells were examined.

J was trimmed by 7 bases and V by 4 bases; bases with no gene match: 11. CDR3 length: 15 residues. Germline lookup yields CDR1 SGHRS and CDR2 YFSETQ. The study, taken as a whole, reports: TCRB CDR3s were moderately but significantly shorter in Type 1 diabetes patients in all four CD4+ subsets.

This clone was counted a single time. Its antigen is not identified. Reverse transcribing all isolated RNA meant expressed TCRB transcripts were sequenced. Repertoires were generated with immunoSEQ multiplex PCR, while TCRdb's copy carries only in-frame clones and drops some. The sample lists around 50,000 clones; roughly 40% were seen once. The chain carries TRBV5-1 and TRBJ2-7, with 10 positions matching TRBD2. The source of this sequence is a man aged 25-40 years with type 1 diabetes. The specimen sequenced was stem cell memory CD4+ T cells from blood. CDR3 coding DNA: TGCGCCAGCAGCCTAGGACTAGCGGTTTCGAGGGAGCAGTACTTC. Its protein is CASSLGLAVSREQYF.